This T cell receptor beta chain came from a study of radiotherapy plus CTLA-4 blockade in lung cancer. Germline assignment: CDR1 SGHRS and CDR2 YFSETQ. The CDR3 length is 14 residues. V was pared by 0 bases and J by 7 bases, with 5 bases of the junction left unmatched. The assay was immunoSEQ multiplex PCR, and TCRdb's table has in-frame clones only and misses some. The table includes 80,000 or so clones, 78% detected once. This sequence originates from a human donor with non-small cell lung cancer who had a partial response to radiotherapy plus ipilimumab. Some clones in this sample may be carry-over from other donors' samples. The rearrangement joins TRBV5-1 to TRBJ2-5; TRBD2 matches at 8 bases. The sample in question was peripheral blood, obtained from a patient treated with radiotherapy plus ipilimumab. The CDR3 region has the DNA TGCGCCAGCAGCTTGGACGGGGGGGTGTGGACCCAGTACTTC. It yields the protein CASSLDGGVWTQYF.